This T cell receptor beta chain was observed in a study of CD8 T cells in cerebrospinal fluid in Alzheimer's disease. Study outcomes and limitations: EBV-specific clones showed no enrichment in Alzheimer's patients and were not the top expanded clones.

By frequency, this clonotype is medium-sized. The target antigen is unknown. The CDR3 is made up of 16 amino acids. TCRdb re-analyzed the 10x single-cell sequencing reads; it lists each CDR3 protein once, without DNA. This sample's clone table lists 1,500 to 2,000 distinct CDR3 sequences. The specimen was cerebrospinal fluid. This rearrangement joins TRBV12-3 or TRBV12-4 to TRBJ1-6; the D call from TCRdb, TRBD1, cannot be confirmed without DNA. The sequence was obtained from a human donor in good health. The CDR3 reads CASSQGTVSYNSPLHF.